This paragraph reports one TCR beta chain. As yet, its antigen is unknown. Unstimulated regulatory T cells (CD4+CD25+CD127-), CD4+CD25- non-regulatory cells, CD4 and CD8 cells were FACS-sorted from thawed PBMCs. Clones were sequenced by immunoSEQ multiplex PCR, and TCRdb holds only the in-frame ones, with some missing. In the table there are 240,000 or so clones, around 82% of which are singletons. These data belong to a study of Tregs in tolerant kidney transplant recipients. The J segment lost 3 bases and the V segment lost 6 bases, leaving 7 bases of the junction unmatched. This CDR3 has 14 residues. The V gene's germline CDR1 is MNHEY and CDR2 SVGAGI. General study findings and limits: Few patients were studied, so findings need validation in larger groups. No direct test of biological reproducibility was done here. Activated donor B cell expansion appeared to reveal the most relevant donor-specific TCRbeta repertoire.

The source material was CD4+ T cells from blood. The source of this sequence is a human donor in good health. V gene TRBV6-5 combines with J gene TRBJ2-7; 8 nucleotides align to TRBD1. The CDR3 sequence is CASRGQGSNYEQYF. The DNA for the CDR3 is TGTGCCAGCAGAGGACAGGGCTCTAACTACGAGCAGTACTTC.